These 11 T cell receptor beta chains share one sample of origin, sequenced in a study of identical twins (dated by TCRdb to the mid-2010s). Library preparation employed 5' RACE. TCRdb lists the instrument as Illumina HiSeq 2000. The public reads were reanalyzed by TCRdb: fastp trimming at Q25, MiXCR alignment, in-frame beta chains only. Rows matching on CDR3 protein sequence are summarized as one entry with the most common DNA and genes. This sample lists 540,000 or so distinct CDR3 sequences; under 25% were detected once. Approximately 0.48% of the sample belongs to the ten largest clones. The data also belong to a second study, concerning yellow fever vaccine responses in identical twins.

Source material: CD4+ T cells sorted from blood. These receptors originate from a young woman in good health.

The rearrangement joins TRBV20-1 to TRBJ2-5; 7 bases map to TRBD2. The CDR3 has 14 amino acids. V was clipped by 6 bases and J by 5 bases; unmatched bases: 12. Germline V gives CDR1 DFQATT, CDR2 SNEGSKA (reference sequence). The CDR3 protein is CSARKSGIEETQYF. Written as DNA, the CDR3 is TGCAGTGCGAGAAAGAGCGGGATTGAGGAGACCCAGTACTTC.

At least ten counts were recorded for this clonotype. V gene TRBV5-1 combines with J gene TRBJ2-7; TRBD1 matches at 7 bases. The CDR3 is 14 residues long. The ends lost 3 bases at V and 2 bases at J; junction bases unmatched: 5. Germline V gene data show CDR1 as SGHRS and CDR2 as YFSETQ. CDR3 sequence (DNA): TGCGCCAGCAGCTCGACAGGGATAACCTACGAGCAGTACTTC. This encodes CASSSTGITYEQYF.

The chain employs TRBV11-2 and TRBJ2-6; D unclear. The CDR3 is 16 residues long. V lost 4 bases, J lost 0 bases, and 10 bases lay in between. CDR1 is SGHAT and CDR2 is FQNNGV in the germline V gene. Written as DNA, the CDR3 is TGTGCCAGCAGCTCTCGCCGGAACTCTGGGGCCAACGTCCTGACTTTC. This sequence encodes CASSSRRNSGANVLTF.

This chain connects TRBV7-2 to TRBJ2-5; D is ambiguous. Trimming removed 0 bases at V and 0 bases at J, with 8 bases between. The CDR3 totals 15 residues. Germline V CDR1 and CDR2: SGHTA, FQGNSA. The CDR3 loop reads CASSLAVGNQETQYF. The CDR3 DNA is TGTGCCAGCAGCTTAGCGGTGGGCAACCAAGAGACCCAGTACTTC.

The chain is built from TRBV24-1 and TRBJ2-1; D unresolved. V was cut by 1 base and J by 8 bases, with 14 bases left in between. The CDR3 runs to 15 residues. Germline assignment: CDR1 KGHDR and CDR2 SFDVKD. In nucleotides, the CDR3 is TGTGCCACCAGTGATTTAGCTTCACTCGTTGATGAGCAGTTCTTC. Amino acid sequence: CATSDLASLVDEQFF.

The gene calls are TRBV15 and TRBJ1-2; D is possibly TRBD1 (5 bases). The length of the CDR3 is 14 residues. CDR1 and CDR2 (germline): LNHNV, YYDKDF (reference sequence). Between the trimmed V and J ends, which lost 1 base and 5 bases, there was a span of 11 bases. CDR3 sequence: CATSRAGQGYGYTF. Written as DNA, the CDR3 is TGTGCCACCAGCAGAGCGGGGCAGGGTTATGGCTACACCTTC. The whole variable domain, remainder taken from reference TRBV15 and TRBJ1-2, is DAMVIQNPRYQVTQFGKPVTLSCSQTLNHNVMYWYQQKSSQAPKLLFHYYDKDFNNEADTPDNFQSRRPNTSFCFLDIRSPGLGDTAMYLCATSRAGQGYGYTFGSGTRLTVV.

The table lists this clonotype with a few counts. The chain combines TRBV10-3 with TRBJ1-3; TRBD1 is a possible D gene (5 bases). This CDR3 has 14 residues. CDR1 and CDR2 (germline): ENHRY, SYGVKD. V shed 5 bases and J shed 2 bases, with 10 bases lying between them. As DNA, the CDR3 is TGTGCCATCAGTCAAGGGGCGGCTGGAAACACCATATATTTT. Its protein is CAISQGAAGNTIYF.

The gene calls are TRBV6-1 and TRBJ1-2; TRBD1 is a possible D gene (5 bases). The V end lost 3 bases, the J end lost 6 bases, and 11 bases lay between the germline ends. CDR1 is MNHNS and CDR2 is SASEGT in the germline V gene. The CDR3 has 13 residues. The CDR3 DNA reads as TGTGCCAGCAGTGATGGTTGGACAAATGGCTACACCTTC. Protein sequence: CASSDGWTNGYTF.

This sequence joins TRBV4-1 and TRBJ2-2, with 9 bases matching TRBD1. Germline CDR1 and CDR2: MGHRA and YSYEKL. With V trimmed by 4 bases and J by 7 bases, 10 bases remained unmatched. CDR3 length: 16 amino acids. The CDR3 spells CASSPSPGTGFGELFF. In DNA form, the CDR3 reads TGCGCCAGCAGCCCCAGTCCCGGGACAGGGTTCGGGGAGCTGTTTTTT.

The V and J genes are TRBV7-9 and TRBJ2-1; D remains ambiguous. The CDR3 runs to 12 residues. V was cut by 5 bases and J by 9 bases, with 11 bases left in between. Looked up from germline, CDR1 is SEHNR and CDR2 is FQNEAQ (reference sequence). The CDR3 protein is CASSRTGAEQFF. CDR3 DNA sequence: TGTGCCAGCAGCCGGACCGGCGCTGAGCAGTTCTTC.

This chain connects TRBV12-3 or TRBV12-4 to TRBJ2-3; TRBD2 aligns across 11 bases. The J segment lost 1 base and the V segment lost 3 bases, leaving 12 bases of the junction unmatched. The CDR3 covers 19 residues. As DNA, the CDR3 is TGTGCCAGCAGTTTTTCTAACCTAGCGGGGGGACCCGGCACAGATACGCAGTATTTT. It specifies CASSFSNLAGGPGTDTQYF.